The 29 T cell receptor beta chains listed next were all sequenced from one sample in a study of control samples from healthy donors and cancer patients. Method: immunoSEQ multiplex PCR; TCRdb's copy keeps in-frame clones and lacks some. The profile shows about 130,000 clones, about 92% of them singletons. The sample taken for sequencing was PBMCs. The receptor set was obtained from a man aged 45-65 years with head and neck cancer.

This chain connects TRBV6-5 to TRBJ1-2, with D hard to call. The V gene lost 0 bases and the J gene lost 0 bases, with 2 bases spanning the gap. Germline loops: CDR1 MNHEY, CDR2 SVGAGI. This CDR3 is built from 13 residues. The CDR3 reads CASSYSPNYGYTF. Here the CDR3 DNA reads TGTGCCAGCAGTTACTCTCCTAACTATGGCTACACCTTC.

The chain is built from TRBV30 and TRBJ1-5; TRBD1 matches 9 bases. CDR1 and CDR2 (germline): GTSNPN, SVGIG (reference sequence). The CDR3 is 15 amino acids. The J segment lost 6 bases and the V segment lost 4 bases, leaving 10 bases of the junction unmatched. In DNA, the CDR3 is TGTGCCTGGATCCCGGGGGGACAGGGAGGTCAGCCCCAGCATTTT. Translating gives CAWIPGGQGGQPQHF.

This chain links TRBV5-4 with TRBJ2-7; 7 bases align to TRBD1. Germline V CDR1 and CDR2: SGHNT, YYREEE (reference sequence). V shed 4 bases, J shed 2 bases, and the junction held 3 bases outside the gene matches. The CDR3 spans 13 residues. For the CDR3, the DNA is TGTGCCAGCAGCCAGGGACAGACCTACGAGCAGTACTTC. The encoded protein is CASSQGQTYEQYF.

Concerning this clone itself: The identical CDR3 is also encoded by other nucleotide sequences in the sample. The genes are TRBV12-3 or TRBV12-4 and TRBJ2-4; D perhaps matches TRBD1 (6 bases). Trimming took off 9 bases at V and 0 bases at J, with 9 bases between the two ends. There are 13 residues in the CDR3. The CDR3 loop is CASQGLAKNIQYF. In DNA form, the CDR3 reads TGTGCCAGTCAGGGGTTAGCCAAAAACATTCAGTACTTC.

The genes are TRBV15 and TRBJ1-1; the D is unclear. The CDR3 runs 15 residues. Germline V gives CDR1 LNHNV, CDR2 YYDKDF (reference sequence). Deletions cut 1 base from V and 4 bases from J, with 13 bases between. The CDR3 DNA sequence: TGTGCCACCAGCAGAGTAGTTAGTGCGCCCACTGAAGCTTTCTTT. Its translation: CATSRVVSAPTEAFF.

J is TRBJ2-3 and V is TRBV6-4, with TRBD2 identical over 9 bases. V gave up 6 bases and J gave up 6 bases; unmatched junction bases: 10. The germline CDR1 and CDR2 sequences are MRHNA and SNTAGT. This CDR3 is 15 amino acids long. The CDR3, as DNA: TGTGCCAGCAGCGGACGGAGCGGGGGGCAGGATACGCAGTATTTT. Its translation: CASSGRSGGQDTQYF.

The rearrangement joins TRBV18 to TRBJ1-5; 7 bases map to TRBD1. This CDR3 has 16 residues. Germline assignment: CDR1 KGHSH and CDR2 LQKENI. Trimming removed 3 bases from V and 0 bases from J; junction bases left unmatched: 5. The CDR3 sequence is CASSPAAGGSNQPQHF. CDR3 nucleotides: TGTGCCAGCTCACCGGCGGCAGGGGGTAGCAATCAGCCCCAGCATTTT.

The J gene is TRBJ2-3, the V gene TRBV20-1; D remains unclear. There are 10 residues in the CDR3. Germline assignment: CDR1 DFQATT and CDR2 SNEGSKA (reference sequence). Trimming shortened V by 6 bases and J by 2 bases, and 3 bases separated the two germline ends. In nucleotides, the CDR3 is TGCAGTGCATTCACAGATACGCAGTATTTT. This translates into CSAFTDTQYF.

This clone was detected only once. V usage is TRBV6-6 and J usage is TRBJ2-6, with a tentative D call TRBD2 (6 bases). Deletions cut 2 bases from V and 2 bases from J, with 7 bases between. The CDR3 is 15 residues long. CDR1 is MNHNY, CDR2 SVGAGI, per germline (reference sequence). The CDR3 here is CASSYGGTGANVLTF. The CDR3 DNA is TGTGCCAGCAGTTACGGAGGGACTGGGGCCAACGTCCTGACTTTC.

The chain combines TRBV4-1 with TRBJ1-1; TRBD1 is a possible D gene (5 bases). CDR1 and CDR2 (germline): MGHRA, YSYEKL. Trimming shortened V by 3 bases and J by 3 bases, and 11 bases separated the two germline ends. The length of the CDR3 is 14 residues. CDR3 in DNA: TGCGCCAGCAGCCAGGATATAGGGGACACTGAAGCTTTCTTT. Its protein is CASSQDIGDTEAFF.

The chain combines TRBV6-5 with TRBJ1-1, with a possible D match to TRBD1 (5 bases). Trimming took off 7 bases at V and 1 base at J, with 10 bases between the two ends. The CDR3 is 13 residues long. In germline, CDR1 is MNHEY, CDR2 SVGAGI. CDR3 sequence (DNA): TGTGCCAGCAAGCGGGGCCCGAACACTGAAGCTTTCTTT. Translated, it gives CASKRGPNTEAFF.

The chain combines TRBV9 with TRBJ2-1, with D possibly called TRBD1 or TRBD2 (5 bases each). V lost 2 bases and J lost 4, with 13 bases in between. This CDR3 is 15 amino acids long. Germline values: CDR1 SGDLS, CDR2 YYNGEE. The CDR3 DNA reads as TGTGCCAGCAGCGTGAGGGTGGGACCTTACAATGAGCAGTTCTTC. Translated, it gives CASSVRVGPYNEQFF. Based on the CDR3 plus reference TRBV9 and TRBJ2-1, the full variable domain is DSGVTQTPKHLITATGQRVTLRCSPRSGDLSVYWYQQSLDQGLQFLIQYYNGEERAKGNILERFSAQQFPDLHSELNLSSLELGDSALYFCASSVRVGPYNEQFFGPGTRLTVL.

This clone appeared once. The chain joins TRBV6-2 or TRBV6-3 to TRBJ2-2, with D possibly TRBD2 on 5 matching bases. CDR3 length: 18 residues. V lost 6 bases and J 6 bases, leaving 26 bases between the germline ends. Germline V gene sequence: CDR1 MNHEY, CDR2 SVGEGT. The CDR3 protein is CASSPMTTGSSGAGELFF. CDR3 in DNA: TGTGCCAGCAGCCCTATGACTACTGGGTCTTCAGGAGCCGGGGAGCTGTTTTTT.

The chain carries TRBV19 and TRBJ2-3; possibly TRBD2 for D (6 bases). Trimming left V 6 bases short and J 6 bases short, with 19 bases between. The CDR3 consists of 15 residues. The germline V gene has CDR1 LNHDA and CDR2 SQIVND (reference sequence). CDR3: CASRQAGGRRDTQYF. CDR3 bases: TGTGCCAGTAGACAAGCGGGTGGAAGAAGGGATACGCAGTATTTT.

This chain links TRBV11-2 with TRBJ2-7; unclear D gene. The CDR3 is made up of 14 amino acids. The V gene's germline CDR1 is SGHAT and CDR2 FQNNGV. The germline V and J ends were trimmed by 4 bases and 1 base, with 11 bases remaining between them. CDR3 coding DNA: TGTGCCAGCAGCTCGAACTTCGCTTCCTACGAGCAGTACTTC. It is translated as CASSSNFASYEQYF.

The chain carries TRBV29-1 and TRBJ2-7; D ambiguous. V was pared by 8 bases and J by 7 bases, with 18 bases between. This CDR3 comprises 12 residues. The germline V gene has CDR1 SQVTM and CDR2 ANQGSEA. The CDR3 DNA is TGCAGCACCCGGACCTCTTCGTGGGAGCAGTACTTC. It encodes CSTRTSSWEQYF.

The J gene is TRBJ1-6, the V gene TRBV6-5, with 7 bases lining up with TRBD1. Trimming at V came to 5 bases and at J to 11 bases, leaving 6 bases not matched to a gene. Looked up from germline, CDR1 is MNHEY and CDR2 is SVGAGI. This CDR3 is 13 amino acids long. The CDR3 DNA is TGTGCCAGCAGTCGGACAGGTTATACACCCCTCCACTTT. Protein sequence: CASSRTGYTPLHF.

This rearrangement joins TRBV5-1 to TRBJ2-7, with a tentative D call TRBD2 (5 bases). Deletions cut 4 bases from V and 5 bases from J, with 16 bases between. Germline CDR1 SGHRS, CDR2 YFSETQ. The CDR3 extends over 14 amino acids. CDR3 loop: CASSPREGFHEQYF. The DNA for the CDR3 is TGCGCCAGCAGCCCGAGAGAGGGCTTCCACGAGCAGTACTTC.

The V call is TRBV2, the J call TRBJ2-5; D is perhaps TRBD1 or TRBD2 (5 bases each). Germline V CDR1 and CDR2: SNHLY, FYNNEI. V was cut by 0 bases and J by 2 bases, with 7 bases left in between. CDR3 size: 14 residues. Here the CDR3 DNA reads TGTGCCAGCAGTGAAGCCGGGGCACAAGAGACCCAGTACTTC. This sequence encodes CASSEAGAQETQYF.

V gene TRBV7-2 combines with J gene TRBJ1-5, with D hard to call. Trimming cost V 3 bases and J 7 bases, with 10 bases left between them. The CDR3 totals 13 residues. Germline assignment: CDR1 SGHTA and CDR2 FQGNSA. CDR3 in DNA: TGTGCCAGCAGCTTGTCGCAGGAGCAGCCCCAGCATTTT. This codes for CASSLSQEQPQHF.

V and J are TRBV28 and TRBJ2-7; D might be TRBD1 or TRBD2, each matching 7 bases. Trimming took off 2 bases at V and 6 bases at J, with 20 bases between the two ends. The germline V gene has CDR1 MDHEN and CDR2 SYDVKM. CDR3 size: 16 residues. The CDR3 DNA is TGTGCCAGCAGTTTACTCCCTGGGGGGGCAGGGGGCGAGCAGTACTTC. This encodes CASSLLPGGAGGEQYF.

CDR3 DNA: TGTGCCAGCACCATTCTCCTCTCAGGGTTAGGGACGACCGGGGAGCTGTTTTTT. The encoded protein is CASTILLSGLGTTGELFF. The chain has TRBV7-6 and TRBJ2-2, with D perhaps matching TRBD1 or TRBD2 (5 bases each). Trimming left V 7 bases short and J 5 bases short, with 26 bases between. This CDR3 is built from 18 residues. Per germline, CDR1 SGHVS and CDR2 FNYEAQ.

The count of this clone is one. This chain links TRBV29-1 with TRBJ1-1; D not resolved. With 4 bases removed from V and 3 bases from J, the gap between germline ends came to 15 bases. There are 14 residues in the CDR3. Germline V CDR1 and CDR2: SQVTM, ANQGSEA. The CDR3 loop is CSVVKTPADTEAFF. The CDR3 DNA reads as TGCAGCGTTGTCAAAACACCTGCGGACACTGAAGCTTTCTTT.

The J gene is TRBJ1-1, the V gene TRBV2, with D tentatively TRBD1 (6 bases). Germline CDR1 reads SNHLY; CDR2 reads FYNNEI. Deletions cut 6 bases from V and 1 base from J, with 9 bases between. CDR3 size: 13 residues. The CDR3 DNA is TGTGCCAGCAGGACAGGCGGGAACACTGAAGCTTTCTTT. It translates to CASRTGGNTEAFF.

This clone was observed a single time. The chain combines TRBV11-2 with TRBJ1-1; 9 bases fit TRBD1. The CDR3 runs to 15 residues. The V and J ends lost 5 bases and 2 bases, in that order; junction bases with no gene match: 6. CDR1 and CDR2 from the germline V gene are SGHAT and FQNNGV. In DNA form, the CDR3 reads TGTGCCAGCAGCCCCCGGACAGGGGAAAACACTGAAGCTTTCTTT. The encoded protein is CASSPRTGENTEAFF.

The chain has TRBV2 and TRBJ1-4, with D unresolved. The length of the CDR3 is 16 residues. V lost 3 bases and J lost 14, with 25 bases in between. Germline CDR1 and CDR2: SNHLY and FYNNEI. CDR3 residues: CASSDRGSSVGIGLFF. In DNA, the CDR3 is TGTGCCAGCAGTGACCGCGGGTCGTCAGTCGGTATCGGGCTGTTTTTT.

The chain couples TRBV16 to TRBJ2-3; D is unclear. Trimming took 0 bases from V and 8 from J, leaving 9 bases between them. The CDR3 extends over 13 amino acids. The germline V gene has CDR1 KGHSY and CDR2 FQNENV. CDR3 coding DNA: TGTGCCAGCAGCCAATCTTCAGGTGGTACGCAGTATTTT. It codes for CASSQSSGGTQYF. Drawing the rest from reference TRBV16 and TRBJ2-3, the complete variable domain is GEEVAQTPKHLVRGEGQKAKLYCAPIKGHSYVFWYQQVLKNEFKFLISFQNENVFDETGMPKERFSAKCLPNSPCSLEIQATKLEDSAVYFCASSQSSGGTQYFGPGTRLTVL.

The CDR3 nucleotides read TGTGCCAGCAGATACGGATACACTGAAGCTTTCTTT. As protein: CASRYGYTEAFF. This rearrangement joins TRBV6-2 or TRBV6-3 to TRBJ1-1; D is uncertain. The length of the CDR3 is 12 residues. The germline gives CDR1 MNHEY, CDR2 SVGEGT. V gave up 6 bases and J gave up 3 bases, with 8 bases separating them.

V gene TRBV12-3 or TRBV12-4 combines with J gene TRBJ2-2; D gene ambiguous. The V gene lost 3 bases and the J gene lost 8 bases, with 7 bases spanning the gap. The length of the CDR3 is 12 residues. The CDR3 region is CASSFGAGELFF. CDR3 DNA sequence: TGTGCCAGCAGTTTTGGAGCTGGGGAGCTGTTTTTT.